This entry lists 22 T cell receptor beta chains sequenced from one sample in a study of cytotoxic CD8 clonotypes in ibrutinib-treated CLL (dated by TCRdb to 2020 to 2022). What the time point label conveys for this sample: approximately 11 months on ibrutinib. The library was obtained by the immunoSEQ multiplex PCR assay. TCRdb limited this immuneACCESS table to in-frame rearrangements with V and J called. A share of clones is missing; checked studies link under half to unresolved V genes, and the rest is unexplained. The sample yields 160,000 or so clones; 70% to 85% were counted once. Roughly 2% of the sample belongs to the ten largest clones. The input for sequencing was PBMCs, taken after 12 months of ibrutinib treatment. The source is a human donor with chronic lymphocytic leukemia.

There are a few counts of this clone. The chain joins TRBV2 to TRBJ2-5; tentatively, D is TRBD1 (5 bases). V shed 4 bases and J shed 6 bases, with 9 bases lying between them. Germline CDR1 and CDR2: SNHLY and FYNNEI. The CDR3 covers 12 residues. CDR3 sequence (DNA): TGTGCCAGCAGTGGCAGGGTCAAGACCCAGTACTTC. This codes for CASSGRVKTQYF.

The chain's CDR3 is CASSRDGPSSYEQYF. The CDR3 nucleotides are TGTGCCAGCAGCCGTGACGGACCTAGCTCCTACGAGCAGTACTTC. The chain couples TRBV5-8 to TRBJ2-7; D unclear. The CDR3 is made up of 15 amino acids. Deletions cut 4 bases from V and 0 bases from J, with 14 bases between. The germline V gene has CDR1 SGHTS and CDR2 YDEGEE.

This clone turned up a few times. The J gene is TRBJ2-1, the V gene TRBV11-2; 11 bases map to TRBD2. The germline V gene has CDR1 SGHAT and CDR2 FQNNGV. V lost 4 bases and J lost 8; bases outside the gene matches: 4. The CDR3 is 14 amino acids. The CDR3 spells CASSSLAGGHEQFF. The CDR3 DNA is TGTGCCAGCAGCTCTCTAGCGGGGGGTCATGAGCAGTTCTTC. Using reference TRBV11-2 and TRBJ2-1 for the parts outside the CDR3, the full variable domain is EAGVAQSPRYKIIEKRQSVAFWCNPISGHATLYWYQQILGQGPKLLIQFQNNGVVDDSQLPKDRFSAERLKGVDSTLKIQPAKLEDSAVYLCASSSLAGGHEQFFGPGTRLTVL.

The chain uses TRBV29-1 and TRBJ2-5, with TRBD2 matching 8 bases. The CDR3 is 13 residues long. Germline lookup yields CDR1 SQVTM and CDR2 ANQGSEA. J gave up 5 bases and V 8 bases, and 10 bases lay outside the gene matches. This CDR3 is CSSQREPRETQYF. The CDR3 DNA reads TGCAGCAGCCAGCGGGAGCCACGGGAGACCCAGTACTTC.

The rearrangement joins TRBV19 to TRBJ1-5; 7 nucleotides agree with TRBD1. Germline CDR1 reads LNHDA; CDR2 reads SQIVND (reference sequence). This CDR3 region has 16 residues. V shed 5 bases and J 0 bases; nucleotides not matched to a gene: 7. CDR3 protein: CASSVTQGNSNQPQHF. Written as DNA, the CDR3 is TGTGCCAGTAGTGTCACACAGGGGAATAGCAATCAGCCCCAGCATTTT.

J is TRBJ1-5 and V is TRBV5-5; D unresolved. Deletions cut 2 bases from V and 3 bases from J, with 9 bases between. The CDR3 is 14 amino acids. Germline V gene data show CDR1 as SGHKS and CDR2 as YYEKEE (reference sequence). The CDR3 bases are TGTGCCAGCAGCTTTACGAGTGACAATCAGCCCCAGCATTTT. Translation: CASSFTSDNQPQHF.

The chain couples TRBV19 to TRBJ1-5, with 12 bases identical to TRBD1. In germline, CDR1 is LNHDA, CDR2 SQIVND (reference sequence). The CDR3 covers 16 residues. With 5 bases clipped from V and 7 bases from J, the junction kept 9 bases outside the gene matches. This CDR3 is CASSWGQGAKRQPQHF. In DNA form, the CDR3 reads TGTGCCAGTAGTTGGGGACAGGGGGCTAAAAGACAGCCCCAGCATTTT.

This rearrangement joins TRBV18 to TRBJ2-5; maybe TRBD1 (6 bases). The CDR3 spans 14 residues. With 3 bases removed from V and 3 bases from J, the gap between germline ends came to 11 bases. Per germline, CDR1 KGHSH and CDR2 LQKENI. In DNA, the CDR3 is TGTGCCAGCTCACCTGCCGGACAGAAAGAGACCCAGTACTTC. This translates into CASSPAGQKETQYF.

This clone has more than one count but fewer than ten. The rearrangement links TRBV9 to TRBJ1-2, with 9 bases fitting TRBD1. Germline assignment: CDR1 SGDLS and CDR2 YYNGEE. CDR3 length: 13 amino acids. V was clipped by 3 bases and J by 5 bases; unmatched bases: 2. The CDR3 region has the DNA TGTGCCAGCAGCGGGACAGGGGCTTATGGCTACACCTTC. Amino acid sequence: CASSGTGAYGYTF.

The rearrangement links TRBV7-2 to TRBJ1-5; no clear D. V was shortened by 5 bases and J by 0 bases, with 5 bases between the two germline ends. The CDR3 has 13 amino acids. Looked up from germline, CDR1 is SGHTA and CDR2 is FQGNSA. CDR3 region: CASSPASNQPQHF. The CDR3 region has the DNA TGTGCCAGCAGCCCCGCTAGCAATCAGCCCCAGCATTTT.

The V and J genes are TRBV29-1 and TRBJ2-1; TRBD2 agrees at 7 bases. Looked up from germline, CDR1 is SQVTM and CDR2 is ANQGSEA. V gave up 1 base and J gave up 14 bases; unmatched junction bases: 8. The CDR3 extends over 12 amino acids. CDR3 bases: TGCAGCGTTGAAGGAGGGAGGGCCGGTGAGTTCTTC. It codes for CSVEGGRAGEFF.

The rearrangement uses TRBV29-1 and TRBJ2-7; 7 bases are shared with TRBD2. Germline V lookup: CDR1 SQVTM, CDR2 ANQGSEA. The CDR3 length is 13 residues. The J segment lost 6 bases and the V segment lost 4 bases, leaving 9 bases of the junction unmatched. In DNA form, the CDR3 reads TGCAGCGTTGGTTTGTCGCGGGGGTCCGAGCAGTACTTC. Translation gives CSVGLSRGSEQYF.

This clone was counted a single time. The chain recombines TRBV7-9 with TRBJ2-3; 9 positions match TRBD1. Germline lookup yields CDR1 SEHNR and CDR2 FQNEAQ (reference sequence). The junction had 13 bases not matched to a gene; V was cut back by 7 bases and J by 2 bases. This CDR3 is 17 amino acids long. The CDR3 spells CASTPAPGQGHTDTQYF. The CDR3 nucleotides read TGTGCCAGCACCCCCGCGCCGGGACAGGGTCACACAGATACGCAGTATTTT.

V and J are TRBV9 and TRBJ1-3; D might be TRBD1 (5 bases). The CDR3 contains 16 residues. CDR1 is SGDLS and CDR2 is YYNGEE in the germline V gene. V was cut by 1 base and J by 2 bases, with 13 bases left in between. The CDR3 spells CASSVSAGGTGNTIYF. In DNA form, the CDR3 reads TGTGCCAGCAGCGTATCCGCCGGGGGGACTGGAAACACCATATATTTT.

The rearrangement joins TRBV7-9 to TRBJ1-3, with TRBD1 identical over 9 bases. The CDR3 covers 16 residues. Germline lookup yields CDR1 SEHNR and CDR2 FQNEAQ (reference sequence). Trimming took 5 bases from V and 4 from J; bases not matched to a gene: 9. The CDR3 sequence is CASSPVGTGTGNTIYF. The CDR3 DNA is TGTGCCAGCAGCCCGGTTGGGACAGGGACGGGAAACACCATATATTTT.

The V call is TRBV7-2, the J call TRBJ2-5; D is uncertain. Germline V CDR1 and CDR2: SGHTA, FQGNSA. CDR3 size: 13 residues. With 3 bases removed from V and 4 bases from J, the gap between germline ends came to 9 bases. CDR3 nucleotide sequence: TGTGCCAGCAGCTTTAAGGCCCGAGAGACCCAGTACTTC. Amino acids: CASSFKARETQYF.

This clone was detected once. This chain joins TRBV5-3 and TRBJ2-2, with unresolved D. TRBV5-3 is filed as an ORF, its function uncertain. V gave up 2 bases and J gave up 0 bases, with 8 bases separating them. This CDR3 contains 15 residues. CDR3 protein: CARSLPPSNTGELFF. The CDR3 nucleotides are TGTGCCAGAAGCTTACCCCCTTCGAACACCGGGGAGCTGTTTTTT.

This clone was seen once. The chain carries TRBV9 and TRBJ2-1; 8 nucleotides align to TRBD1. V was pared by 2 bases and J by 4 bases, with 5 bases of the junction left unmatched. CDR3 length equals 15 residues. In germline, CDR1 is SGDLS, CDR2 YYNGEE. The CDR3 region is CASSVTGVDYNEQFF. In nucleotides, the CDR3 is TGTGCCAGCAGCGTGACAGGGGTCGATTACAATGAGCAGTTCTTC.

The rearrangement uses TRBV29-1 and TRBJ1-1, with TRBD1 matching over 7 bases. The CDR3 totals 13 residues. In germline, CDR1 is SQVTM, CDR2 ANQGSEA. J gave up 1 base and V 4 bases, and 3 bases lay outside the gene matches. Written as DNA, the CDR3 is TGCAGCGTTGGACAGGGAGGGAACACTGAAGCTTTCTTT. This codes for CSVGQGGNTEAFF.

V is TRBV28 and J is TRBJ1-1; D unresolved. Germline V lookup: CDR1 MDHEN, CDR2 SYDVKM. The CDR3 spans 14 residues. Trimming removed 6 bases from V and 2 bases from J, with 13 bases in between. CDR3 sequence: CASSSPRGNTEAFF. As DNA, the CDR3 is TGTGCCAGCAGCTCCCCCCGGGGAAACACTGAAGCTTTCTTT.

V and J are TRBV7-3 and TRBJ2-1; D unclear. CDR3 length: 14 amino acids. Germline-derived CDR1 and CDR2 are SGHTA and FQGTGA. Trimming took off 2 bases at V and 7 bases at J, with 12 bases between the two ends. The CDR3 loop reads CASSLDSGRNEQFF. The CDR3 nucleotides are TGTGCCAGCAGCTTAGACTCAGGAAGGAATGAGCAGTTCTTC.

CDR3 amino acids: CASSGQGQTSPLHF. DNA for the CDR3: TGTGCCAGCTCAGGACAGGGACAGACTTCACCCCTCCACTTT. This sequence joins TRBV18 and TRBJ1-6, with TRBD1 matching 8 bases. CDR3 length: 14 residues. The V gene end was trimmed by 5 bases and the J gene end by 9 bases; junction bases not matched to a gene: 6. Germline V CDR1 and CDR2: KGHSH, LQKENI. The variable domain in full, completed from reference TRBV18 and TRBJ1-6, reads NAGVMQNPRHLVRRRGQEARLRCSPMKGHSHVYWYRQLPEEGLKFMVYLQKENIIDESGMPKERFSAEFPKEGPSILRIQQVVRGDSAAYFCASSGQGQTSPLHFGNGTRLTVT.